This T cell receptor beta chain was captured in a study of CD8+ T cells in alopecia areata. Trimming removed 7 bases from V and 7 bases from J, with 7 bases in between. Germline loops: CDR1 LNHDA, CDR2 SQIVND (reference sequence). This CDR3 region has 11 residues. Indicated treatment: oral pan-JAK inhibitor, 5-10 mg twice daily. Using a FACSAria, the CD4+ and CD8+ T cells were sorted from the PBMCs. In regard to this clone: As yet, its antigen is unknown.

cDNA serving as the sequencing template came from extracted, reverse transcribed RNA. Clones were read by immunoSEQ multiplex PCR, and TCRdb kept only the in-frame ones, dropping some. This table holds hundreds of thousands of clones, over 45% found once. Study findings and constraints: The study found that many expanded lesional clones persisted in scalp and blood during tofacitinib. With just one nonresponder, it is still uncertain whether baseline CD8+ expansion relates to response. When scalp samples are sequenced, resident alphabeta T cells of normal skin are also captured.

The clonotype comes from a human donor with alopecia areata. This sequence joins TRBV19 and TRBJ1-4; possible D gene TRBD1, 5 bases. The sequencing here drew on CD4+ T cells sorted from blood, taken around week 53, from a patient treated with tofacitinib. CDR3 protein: CASTQGEKLFF. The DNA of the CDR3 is TGTGCCAGTACCCAGGGTGAAAAACTGTTTTTT.